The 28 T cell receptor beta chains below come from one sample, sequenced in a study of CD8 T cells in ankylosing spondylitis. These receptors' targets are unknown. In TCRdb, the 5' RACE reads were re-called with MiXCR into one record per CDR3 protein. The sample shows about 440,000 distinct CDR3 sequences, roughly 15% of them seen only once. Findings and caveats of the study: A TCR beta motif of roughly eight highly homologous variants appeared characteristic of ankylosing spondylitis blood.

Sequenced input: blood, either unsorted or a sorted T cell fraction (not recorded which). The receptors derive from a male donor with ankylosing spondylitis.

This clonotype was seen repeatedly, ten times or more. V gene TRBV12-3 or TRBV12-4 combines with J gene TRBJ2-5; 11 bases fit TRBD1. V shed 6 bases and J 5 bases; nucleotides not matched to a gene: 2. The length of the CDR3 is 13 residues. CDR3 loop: CASRDRGHETQYF. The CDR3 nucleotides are TGTGCCAGCAGGGACAGGGGGCATGAGACCCAGTACTTC.

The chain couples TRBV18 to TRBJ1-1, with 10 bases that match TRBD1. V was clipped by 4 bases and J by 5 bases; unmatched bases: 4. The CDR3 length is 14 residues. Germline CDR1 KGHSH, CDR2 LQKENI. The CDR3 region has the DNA TGTGCCAGCTCACGACAGGGGGCCGAGACTGAAGCTTTCTTT. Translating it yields CASSRQGAETEAFF.

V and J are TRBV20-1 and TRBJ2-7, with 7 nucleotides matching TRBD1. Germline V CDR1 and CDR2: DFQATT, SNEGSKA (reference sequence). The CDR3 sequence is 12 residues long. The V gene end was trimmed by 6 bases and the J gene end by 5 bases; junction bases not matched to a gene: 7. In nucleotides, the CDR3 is TGCAGTGCCCCGACAGGGACCGACGAGCAGTACTTC. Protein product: CSAPTGTDEQYF.

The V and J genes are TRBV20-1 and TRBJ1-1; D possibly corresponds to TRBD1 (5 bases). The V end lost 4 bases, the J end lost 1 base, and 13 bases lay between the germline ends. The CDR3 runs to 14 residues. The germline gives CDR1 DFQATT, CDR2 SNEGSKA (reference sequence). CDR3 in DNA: TGCAGTGCTAAACCGGGGGAGACGAACACTGAAGCTTTCTTT. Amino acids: CSAKPGETNTEAFF.

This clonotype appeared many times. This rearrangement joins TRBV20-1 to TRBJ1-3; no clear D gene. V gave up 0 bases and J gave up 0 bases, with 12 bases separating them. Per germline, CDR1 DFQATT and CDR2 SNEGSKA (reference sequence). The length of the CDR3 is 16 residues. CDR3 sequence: CSARDQGRHSGNTIYF. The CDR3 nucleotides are TGCAGTGCTAGAGATCAAGGACGGCACTCTGGAAACACCATATATTTT.

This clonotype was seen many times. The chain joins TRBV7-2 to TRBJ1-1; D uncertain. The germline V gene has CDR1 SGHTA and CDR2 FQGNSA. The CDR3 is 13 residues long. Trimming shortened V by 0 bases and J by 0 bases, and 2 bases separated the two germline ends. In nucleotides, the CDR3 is TGTGCCAGCAGCTTAGCACTGAACACTGAAGCTTTCTTT. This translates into CASSLALNTEAFF.

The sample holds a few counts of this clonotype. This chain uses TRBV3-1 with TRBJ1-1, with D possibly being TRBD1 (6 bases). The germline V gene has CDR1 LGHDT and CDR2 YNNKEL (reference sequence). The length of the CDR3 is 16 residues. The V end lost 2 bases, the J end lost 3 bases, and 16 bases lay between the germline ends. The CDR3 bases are TGTGCCAGCAGCCAAAACCGGGGCAGGGGAGACACTGAAGCTTTCTTT. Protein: CASSQNRGRGDTEAFF.

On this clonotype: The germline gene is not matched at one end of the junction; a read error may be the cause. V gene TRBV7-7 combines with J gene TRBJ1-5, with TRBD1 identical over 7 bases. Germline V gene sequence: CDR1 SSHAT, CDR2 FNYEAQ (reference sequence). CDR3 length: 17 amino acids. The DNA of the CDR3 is TGTGCTAGCAGCTTAGCGGGGCAGGGGGTAGGGAATCAGCCCCAGCATTTT. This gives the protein CASSLAGQGVGNQPQHF.

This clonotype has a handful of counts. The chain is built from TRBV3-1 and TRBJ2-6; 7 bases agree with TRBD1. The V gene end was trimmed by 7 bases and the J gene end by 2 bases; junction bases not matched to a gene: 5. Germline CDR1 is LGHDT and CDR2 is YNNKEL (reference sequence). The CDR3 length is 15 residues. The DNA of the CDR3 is TGTGCCAGCACCCTCAGGGGGACTGGGGCCAACGTCCTGACTTTC. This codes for CASTLRGTGANVLTF. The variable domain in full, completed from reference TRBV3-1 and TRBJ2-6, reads DTAVSQTPKYLVTQMGNDKSIKCEQNLGHDTMYWYKQDSKKFLKIMFSYNNKELIINETVPNRFSPKSPDKAHLNLHINSLELGDSAVYFCASTLRGTGANVLTFGAGSRLTVL.

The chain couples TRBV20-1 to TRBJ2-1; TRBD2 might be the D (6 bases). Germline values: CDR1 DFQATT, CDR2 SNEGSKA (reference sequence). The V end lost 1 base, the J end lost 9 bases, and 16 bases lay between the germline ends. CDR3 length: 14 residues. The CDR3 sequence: CSARVREKVSEQFF. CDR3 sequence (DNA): TGCAGTGCTAGAGTTCGGGAGAAGGTCAGTGAGCAGTTCTTC.

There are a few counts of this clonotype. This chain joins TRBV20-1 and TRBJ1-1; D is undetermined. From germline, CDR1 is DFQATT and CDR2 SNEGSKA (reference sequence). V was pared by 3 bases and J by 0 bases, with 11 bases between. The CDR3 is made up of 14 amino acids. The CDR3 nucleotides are TGCAGTGCTAGTTTATGGGATATGAACACTGAAGCTTTCTTT. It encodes CSASLWDMNTEAFF.

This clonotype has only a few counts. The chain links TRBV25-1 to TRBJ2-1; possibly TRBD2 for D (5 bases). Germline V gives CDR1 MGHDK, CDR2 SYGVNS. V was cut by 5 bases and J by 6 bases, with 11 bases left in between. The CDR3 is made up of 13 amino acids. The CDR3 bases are TGTGCCAGCAGTTCACTAGGGAGCAATGAGCAGTTCTTC. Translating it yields CASSSLGSNEQFF.

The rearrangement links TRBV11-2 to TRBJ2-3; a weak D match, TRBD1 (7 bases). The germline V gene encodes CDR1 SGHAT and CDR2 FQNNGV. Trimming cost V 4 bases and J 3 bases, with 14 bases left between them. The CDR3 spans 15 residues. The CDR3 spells CASSSQGGATDTQYF. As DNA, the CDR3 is TGTGCCAGCAGCTCCCAGGGGGGAGCTACAGATACGCAGTATTTT. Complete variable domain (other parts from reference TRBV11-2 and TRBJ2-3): EAGVAQSPRYKIIEKRQSVAFWCNPISGHATLYWYQQILGQGPKLLIQFQNNGVVDDSQLPKDRFSAERLKGVDSTLKIQPAKLEDSAVYLCASSSQGGATDTQYFGPGTRLTVL.

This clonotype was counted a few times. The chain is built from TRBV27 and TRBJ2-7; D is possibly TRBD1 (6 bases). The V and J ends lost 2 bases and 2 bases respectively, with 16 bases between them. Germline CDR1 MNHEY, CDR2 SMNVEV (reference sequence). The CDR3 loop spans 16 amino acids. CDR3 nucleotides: TGTGCCAGCAGTTTAAAGGGACACCCAGGAGCCTACGAGCAGTACTTC. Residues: CASSLKGHPGAYEQYF.

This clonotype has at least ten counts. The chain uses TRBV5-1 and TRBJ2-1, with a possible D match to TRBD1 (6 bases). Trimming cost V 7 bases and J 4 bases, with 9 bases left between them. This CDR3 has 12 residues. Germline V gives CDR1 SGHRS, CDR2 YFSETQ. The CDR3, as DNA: TGCGCCAGCCGGGACAATTACAATGAGCAGTTCTTC. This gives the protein CASRDNYNEQFF.

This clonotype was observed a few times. The CDR3 sequence: CSARGVERSSYNEQFF. In DNA, the CDR3 is TGCAGTGCTAGGGGTGTGGAGCGGAGCTCCTACAATGAGCAGTTCTTC. This rearrangement joins TRBV20-1 to TRBJ2-1, with a weak D call TRBD2 (5 bases). Trimming pared 3 bases from V and 0 bases from J, leaving 15 bases between. Germline V gene sequence: CDR1 DFQATT, CDR2 SNEGSKA (reference sequence). This CDR3 spans 16 amino acids.

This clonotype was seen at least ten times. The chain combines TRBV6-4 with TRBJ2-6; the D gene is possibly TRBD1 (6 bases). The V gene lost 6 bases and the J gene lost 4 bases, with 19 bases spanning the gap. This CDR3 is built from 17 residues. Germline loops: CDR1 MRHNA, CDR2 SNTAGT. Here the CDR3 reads CASSPQGVASGANVLTF. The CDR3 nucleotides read TGTGCCAGCAGCCCACAGGGAGTAGCATCAGGGGCCAACGTCCTGACTTTC.

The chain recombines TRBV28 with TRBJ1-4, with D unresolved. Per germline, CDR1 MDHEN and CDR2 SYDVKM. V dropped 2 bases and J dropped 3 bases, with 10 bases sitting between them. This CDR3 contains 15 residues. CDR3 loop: CASSLTGSANEKLFF. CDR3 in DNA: TGTGCCAGCAGTTTAACCGGGTCCGCTAATGAAAAACTGTTTTTT.

The CDR3 reads CASSLLGNEQFF. The CDR3 coding sequence is TGTGCCAGCAGCCTCTTGGGCAATGAGCAGTTCTTC. The chain uses TRBV6-2 or TRBV6-3 and TRBJ2-1; D not resolved. The germline V gene encodes CDR1 MNHEY and CDR2 SVGEGT. The CDR3 is made up of 12 amino acids. Trimming took 6 bases from V and 6 from J, leaving 9 bases between them.

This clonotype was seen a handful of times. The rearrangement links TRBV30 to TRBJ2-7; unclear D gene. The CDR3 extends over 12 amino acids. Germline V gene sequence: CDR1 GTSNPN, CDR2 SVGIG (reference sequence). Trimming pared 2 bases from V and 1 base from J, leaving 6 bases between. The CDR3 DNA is TGTGCCTGGAGTCTAGAATCCTACGAGCAGTACTTC. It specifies CAWSLESYEQYF.

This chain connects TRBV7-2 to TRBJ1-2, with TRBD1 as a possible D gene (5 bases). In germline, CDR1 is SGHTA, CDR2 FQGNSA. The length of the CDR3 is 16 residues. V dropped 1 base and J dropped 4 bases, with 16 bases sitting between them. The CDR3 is CASSLEGRGPAYGYTF. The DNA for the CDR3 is TGTGCCAGCAGCTTAGAGGGCCGGGGACCTGCCTATGGCTACACCTTC.

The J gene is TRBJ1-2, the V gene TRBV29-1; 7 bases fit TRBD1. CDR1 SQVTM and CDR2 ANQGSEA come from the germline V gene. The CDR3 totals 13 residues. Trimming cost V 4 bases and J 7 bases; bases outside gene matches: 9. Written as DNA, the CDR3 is TGCAGCGTTGGGCCAACAGGGGAGGGTGGCTACACCTTC. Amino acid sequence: CSVGPTGEGGYTF.

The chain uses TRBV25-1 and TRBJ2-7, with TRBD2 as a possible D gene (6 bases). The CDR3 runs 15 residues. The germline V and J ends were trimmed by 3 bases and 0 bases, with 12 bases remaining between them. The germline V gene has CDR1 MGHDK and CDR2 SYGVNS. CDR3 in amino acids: CASSEGLASSYEQYF. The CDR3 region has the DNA TGTGCCAGCAGTGAGGGCCTAGCGAGCTCCTACGAGCAGTACTTC.

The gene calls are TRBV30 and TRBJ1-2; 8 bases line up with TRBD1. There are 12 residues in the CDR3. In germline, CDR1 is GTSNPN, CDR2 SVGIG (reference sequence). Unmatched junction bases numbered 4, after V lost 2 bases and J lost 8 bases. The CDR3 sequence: CAWSQTGAGYTF. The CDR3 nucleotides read TGTGCCTGGAGTCAGACAGGGGCCGGCTACACCTTC.

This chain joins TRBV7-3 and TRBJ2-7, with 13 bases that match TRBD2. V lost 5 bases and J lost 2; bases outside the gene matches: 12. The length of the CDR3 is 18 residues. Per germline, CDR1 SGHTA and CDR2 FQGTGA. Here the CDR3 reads CASSPGPRTSGSPYEQYF. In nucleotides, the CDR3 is TGTGCCAGCAGCCCAGGACCACGGACTAGCGGGAGTCCCTACGAGCAGTACTTC.

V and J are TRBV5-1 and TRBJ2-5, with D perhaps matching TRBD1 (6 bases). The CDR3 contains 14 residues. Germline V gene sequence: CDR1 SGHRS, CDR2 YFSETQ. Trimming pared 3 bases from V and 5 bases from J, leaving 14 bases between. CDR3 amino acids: CASSSGQLGETQYF. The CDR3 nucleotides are TGCGCCAGCAGCTCTGGACAGCTAGGTGAGACCCAGTACTTC.

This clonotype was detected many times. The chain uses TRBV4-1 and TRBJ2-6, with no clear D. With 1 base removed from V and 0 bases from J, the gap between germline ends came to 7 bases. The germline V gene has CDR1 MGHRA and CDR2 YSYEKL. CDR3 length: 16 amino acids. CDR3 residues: CASSQAKISGANVLTF. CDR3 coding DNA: TGCGCCAGCAGCCAAGCAAAAATCTCTGGGGCCAACGTCCTGACTTTC.

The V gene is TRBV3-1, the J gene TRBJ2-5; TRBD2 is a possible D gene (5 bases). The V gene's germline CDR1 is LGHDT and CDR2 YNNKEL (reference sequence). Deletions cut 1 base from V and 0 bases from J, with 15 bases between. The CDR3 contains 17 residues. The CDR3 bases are TGTGCCAGCAGCCAAGTCCCTACGGGGAAGTACCAAGAGACCCAGTACTTC. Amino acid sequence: CASSQVPTGKYQETQYF.